Reported below is one TCR beta chain. The data belong to a study of blood T cell repertoires in COVID-19. Whole-study context: Collection of acute and convalescent COVID-19 samples took place in the United States, Italy and Spain. T cells, B-cell-depleted T cells, or PBMCs supplied cDNA or gDNA.

In the original analysis: Reference gene primer amplification in the assay estimated nucleated cell counts. The method was immunoSEQ multiplex PCR; TCRdb's version includes in-frame clones alone and lacks a portion of them. The DNA was the basis for D and trimming; V, J and clone size are from that table. The sample includes around 250,000 clones, roughly nine tenths of them seen just once. Looked up from germline, CDR1 is LGHDT and CDR2 is YNNKEL (reference sequence). CDR3 length: 13 amino acids. The junction had 6 bases not matched to a gene; V was cut back by 1 base and J by 12 bases. This chain connects TRBV3-1 (or the pseudogene TRBV3-2) to TRBJ1-5; 7 nucleotides line up with TRBD1. Input material: peripheral blood. The TCR sequence derives from a man in his fifties or sixties with acute or convalescent COVID-19. CDR3 coding DNA: TGTGCCAGCAGCCAAGGGCCTGACAGGGACCAGCATTTT. Protein product: CASSQGPDRDQHF.